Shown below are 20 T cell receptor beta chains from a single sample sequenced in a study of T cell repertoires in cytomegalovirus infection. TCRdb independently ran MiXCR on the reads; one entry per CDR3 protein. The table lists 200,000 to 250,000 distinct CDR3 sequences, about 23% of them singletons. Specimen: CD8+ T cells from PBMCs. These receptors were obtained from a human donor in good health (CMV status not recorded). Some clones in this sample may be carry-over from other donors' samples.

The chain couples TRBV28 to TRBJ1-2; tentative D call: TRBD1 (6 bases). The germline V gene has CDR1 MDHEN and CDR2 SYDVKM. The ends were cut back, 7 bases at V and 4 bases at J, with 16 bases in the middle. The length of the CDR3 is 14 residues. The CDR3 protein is CASIRSGDIYGYTF. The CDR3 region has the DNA TGTGCCAGCATACGCTCAGGGGATATCTATGGCTACACCTTC.

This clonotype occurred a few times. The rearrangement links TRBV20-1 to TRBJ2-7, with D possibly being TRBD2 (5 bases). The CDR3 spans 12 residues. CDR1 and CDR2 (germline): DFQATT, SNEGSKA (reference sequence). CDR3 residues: CRTTPDGYEQYF. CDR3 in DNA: TGCAGGACTACCCCTGATGGATACGAGCAGTACTTC.

The CDR3 DNA follows: TGCAGTGCTAGCCCCCGGGGAGGGGGCTTCACCGGGGAGCTGTTTTTT. The encoded protein is CSASPRGGGFTGELFF. J is TRBJ2-2 and V is TRBV20-1; D is possibly TRBD1 or TRBD2 (7 bases each). V was clipped by 3 bases and J by 4 bases, with 18 bases between them. The length of the CDR3 is 16 residues. Germline V gene lookup returns CDR1 DFQATT and CDR2 SNEGSKA (reference sequence).

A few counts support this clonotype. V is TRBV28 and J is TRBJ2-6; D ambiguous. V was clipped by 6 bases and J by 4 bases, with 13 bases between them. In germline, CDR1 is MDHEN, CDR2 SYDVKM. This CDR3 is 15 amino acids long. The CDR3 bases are TGTGCCAGCAGCCCACCCGCTTCGGGGGCCAACGTCCTGACTTTC. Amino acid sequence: CASSPPASGANVLTF.

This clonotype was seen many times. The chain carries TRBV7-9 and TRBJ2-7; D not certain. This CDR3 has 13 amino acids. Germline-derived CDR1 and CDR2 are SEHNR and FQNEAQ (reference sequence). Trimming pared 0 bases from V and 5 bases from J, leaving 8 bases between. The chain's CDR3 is CASSLAPANEQYF. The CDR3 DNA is TGTGCCAGCAGCTTAGCCCCAGCAAACGAGCAGTACTTC.

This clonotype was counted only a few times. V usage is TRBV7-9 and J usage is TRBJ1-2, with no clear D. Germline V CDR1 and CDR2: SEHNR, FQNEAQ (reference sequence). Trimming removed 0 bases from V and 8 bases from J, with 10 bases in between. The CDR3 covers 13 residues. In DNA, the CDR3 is TGTGCCAGCAGCTTAGCCCCGGGGAAGGGCTACACCTTC. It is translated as CASSLAPGKGYTF. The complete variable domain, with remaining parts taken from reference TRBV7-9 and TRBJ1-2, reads DTGVSQNPRHKITKRGQNVTFRCDPISEHNRLYWYRQTLGQGPEFLTYFQNEAQLEKSRLLSDRFSAERPKGSFSTLEIQRTEQGDSAMYLCASSLAPGKGYTFGSGTRLTVV.

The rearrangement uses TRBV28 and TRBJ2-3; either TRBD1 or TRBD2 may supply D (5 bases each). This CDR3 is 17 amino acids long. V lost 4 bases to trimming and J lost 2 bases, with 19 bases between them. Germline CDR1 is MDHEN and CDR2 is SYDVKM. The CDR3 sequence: CASSSPVRDLSTDTQYF. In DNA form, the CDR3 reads TGTGCCAGCAGTTCACCGGTACGGGACCTTTCCACAGATACGCAGTATTTT.

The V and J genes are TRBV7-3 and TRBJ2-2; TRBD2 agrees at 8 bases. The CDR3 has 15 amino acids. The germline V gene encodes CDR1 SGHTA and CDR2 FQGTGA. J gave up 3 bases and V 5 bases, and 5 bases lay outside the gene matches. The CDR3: CASSPYGGDTGELFF. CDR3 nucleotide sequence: TGTGCCAGCAGCCCATACGGGGGGGACACCGGGGAGCTGTTTTTT.

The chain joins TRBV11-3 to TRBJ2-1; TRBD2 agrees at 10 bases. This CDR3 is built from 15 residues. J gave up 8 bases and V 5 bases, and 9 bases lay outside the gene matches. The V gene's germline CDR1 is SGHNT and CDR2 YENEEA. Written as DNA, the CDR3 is TGTGCCAGCAGCCTTAAGCGGGGGGGCCGGGATGAGCAGTTCTTC. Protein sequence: CASSLKRGGRDEQFF. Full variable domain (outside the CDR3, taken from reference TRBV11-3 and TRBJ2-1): EAGVVQSPRYKIIEKKQPVAFWCNPISGHNTLYWYLQNLGQGPELLIRYENEEAVDDSQLPKDRFSAERLKGVDSTLKIQPAELGDSAVYLCASSLKRGGRDEQFFGPGTRLTVL.

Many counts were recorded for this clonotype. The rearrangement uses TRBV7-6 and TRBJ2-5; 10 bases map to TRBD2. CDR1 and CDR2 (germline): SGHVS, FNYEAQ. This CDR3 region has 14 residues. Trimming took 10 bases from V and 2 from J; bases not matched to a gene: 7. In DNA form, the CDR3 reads TGTGCCACCCGGTTAGCGGGGGGACAAGAGACCCAGTACTTC. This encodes CATRLAGGQETQYF. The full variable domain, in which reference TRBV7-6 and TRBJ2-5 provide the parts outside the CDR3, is GAGVSQSPRYKVTKRGQDVALRCDPISGHVSLYWYRQALGQGPEFLTYFNYEAQQDKSGLPNDRFSAERPEGSISTLTIQRTEQRDSAMYRCATRLAGGQETQYFGPGTRLLVL.

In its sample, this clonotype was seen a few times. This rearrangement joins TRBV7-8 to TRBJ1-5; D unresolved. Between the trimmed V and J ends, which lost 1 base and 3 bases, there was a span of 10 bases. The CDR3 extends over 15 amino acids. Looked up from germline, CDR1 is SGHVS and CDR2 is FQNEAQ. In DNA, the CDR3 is TGTGCCAGCAGCTTAGGGGAGGGTGACAATCAGCCCCAGCATTTT. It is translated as CASSLGEGDNQPQHF. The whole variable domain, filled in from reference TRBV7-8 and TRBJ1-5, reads GAGVSQSPRYKVAKRGQDVALRCDPISGHVSLFWYQQALGQGPEFLTYFQNEAQLDKSGLPSDRFFAERPEGSVSTLKIQRTQQEDSAVYLCASSLGEGDNQPQHFGDGTRLSIL.

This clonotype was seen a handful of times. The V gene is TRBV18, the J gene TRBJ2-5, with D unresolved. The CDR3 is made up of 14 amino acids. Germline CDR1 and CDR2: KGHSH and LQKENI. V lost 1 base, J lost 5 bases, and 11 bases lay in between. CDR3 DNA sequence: TGTGCCAGCTCACCACTCGGGCGCCGGGAGACCCAGTACTTC. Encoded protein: CASSPLGRRETQYF.

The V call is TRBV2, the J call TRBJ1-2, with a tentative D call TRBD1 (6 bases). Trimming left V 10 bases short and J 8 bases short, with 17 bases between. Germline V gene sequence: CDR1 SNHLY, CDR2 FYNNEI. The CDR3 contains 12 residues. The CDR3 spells CANHYRAGGYTF. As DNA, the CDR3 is TGTGCCAACCACTACAGGGCTGGCGGCTACACCTTC.

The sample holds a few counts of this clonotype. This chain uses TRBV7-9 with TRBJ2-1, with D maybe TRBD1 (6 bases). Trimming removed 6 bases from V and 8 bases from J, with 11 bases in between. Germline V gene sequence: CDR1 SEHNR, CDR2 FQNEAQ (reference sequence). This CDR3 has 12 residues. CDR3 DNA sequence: TGTGCCAGCAGTCTTAACAGGGATGAGCAGTTCTTC. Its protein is CASSLNRDEQFF.

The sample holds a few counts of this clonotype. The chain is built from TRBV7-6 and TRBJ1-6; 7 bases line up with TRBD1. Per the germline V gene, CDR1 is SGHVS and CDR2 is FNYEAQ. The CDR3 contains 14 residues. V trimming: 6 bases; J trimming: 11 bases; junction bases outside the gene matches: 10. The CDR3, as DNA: TGTGCCAGCAGTCCGGACAGGTCGGGACCACCCCTCCACTTT. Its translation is CASSPDRSGPPLHF.

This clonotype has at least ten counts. CDR3 nucleotides: TGTGCCAGCAGTACTGACAGGGGTGGGCACACTGAAGCTTTCTTT. Protein: CASSTDRGGHTEAFF. The gene calls are TRBV6-1 and TRBJ1-1; 8 bases are a match to TRBD1. Germline V gene sequence: CDR1 MNHNS, CDR2 SASEGT. The trim removed 5 bases at V and 3 bases at J, leaving 8 bases unmatched. The CDR3 contains 15 residues.

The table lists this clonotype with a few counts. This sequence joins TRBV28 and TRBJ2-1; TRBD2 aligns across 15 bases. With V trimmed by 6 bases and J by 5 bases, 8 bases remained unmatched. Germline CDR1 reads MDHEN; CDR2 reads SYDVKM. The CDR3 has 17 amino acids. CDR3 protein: CASSPRTSGGADNEQFF. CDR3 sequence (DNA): TGTGCCAGCAGCCCCAGGACTAGCGGGGGGGCCGACAATGAGCAGTTCTTC. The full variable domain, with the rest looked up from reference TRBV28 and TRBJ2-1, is DVKVTQSSRYLVKRTGEKVFLECVQDMDHENMFWYRQDPGLGLRLIYFSYDVKMKEKGDIPEGYSVSREKKERFSLILESASTNQTSMYLCASSPRTSGGADNEQFFGPGTRLTVL.

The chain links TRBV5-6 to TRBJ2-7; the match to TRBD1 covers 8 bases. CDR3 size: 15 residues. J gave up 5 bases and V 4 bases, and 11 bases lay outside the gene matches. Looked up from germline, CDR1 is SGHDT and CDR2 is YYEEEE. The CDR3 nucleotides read TGTGCCAGCAGCCCTACGACAGGGGCCCACCACGAGCAGTACTTC. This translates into CASSPTTGAHHEQYF.

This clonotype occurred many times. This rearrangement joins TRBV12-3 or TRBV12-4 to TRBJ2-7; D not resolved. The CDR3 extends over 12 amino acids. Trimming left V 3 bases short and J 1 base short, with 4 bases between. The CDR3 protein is CASSFKSYEQYF. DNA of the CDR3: TGTGCCAGCAGTTTTAAGTCCTACGAGCAGTACTTC.

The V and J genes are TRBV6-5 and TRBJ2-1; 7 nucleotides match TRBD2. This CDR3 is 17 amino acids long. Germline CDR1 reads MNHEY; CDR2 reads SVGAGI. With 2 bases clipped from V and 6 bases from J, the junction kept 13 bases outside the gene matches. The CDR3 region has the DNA TGTGCCAGCAGTTACACCTCCCAGCGGGGCCACGTCAATGAGCAGTTCTTC. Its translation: CASSYTSQRGHVNEQFF.